These 20 T cell receptor beta chains were all obtained from the same sample, sequenced in a study of blood T cell repertoires in COVID-19. Produced via immunoSEQ multiplex PCR; TCRdb's table is partial and in-frame only. Of about 150,000 clones in the sample, just under 85% are singletons; the top ten hold 6.2%. The sample consisted of PBMCs or T cells enriched from blood (not recorded which). All receptors derive from a woman between 40 and 50 years old who had recovered from COVID-19.

V gene TRBV2 combines with J gene TRBJ1-2; TRBD1 aligns across 10 bases. Germline assignment: CDR1 SNHLY and CDR2 FYNNEI. V shed 7 bases and J 6 bases; nucleotides not matched to a gene: 5. This CDR3 spans 13 amino acids. CDR3 sequence reads: CASMGTGVHGYTF. DNA for the CDR3: TGTGCCAGCATGGGGACAGGGGTTCATGGCTACACCTTC.

This clone appeared a single time. The J gene is TRBJ2-1, the V gene TRBV6-6, with TRBD2 identical over 15 bases. J gave up 0 bases and V 5 bases, and 5 bases lay outside the gene matches. The CDR3 has 18 amino acids. Looked up from germline, CDR1 is MNHNY and CDR2 is SVGAGI (reference sequence). The CDR3 DNA is TGTGCCAGCAGTCCCAGGACTAGCGGGAGGGCCTCCTACAATGAGCAGTTCTTC. It specifies CASSPRTSGRASYNEQFF.

This clone came up a few times. V is TRBV2 and J is TRBJ2-1, with 12 positions matching TRBD2. In germline, CDR1 is SNHLY, CDR2 FYNNEI. V lost 11 bases to trimming and J lost 6 bases; unmatched junction nucleotides: 8. There are 14 residues in the CDR3. CDR3 in amino acids: CASRPGLAGNEQFF. DNA for the CDR3: TGTGCCTCCAGGCCGGGACTAGCGGGCAATGAGCAGTTCTTC.

With respect to this clone: The DNA is omitted, as the CDR3 cannot be located on it reliably, and the CDR3 follows TCRdb's listing. The V and J genes are TRBV12-2 and TRBJ2-3; TRBD2 reflects the table's D call only, with no check against the DNA. TRBV12-2 is a pseudogene. The CDR3 has 19 amino acids, counting both end residues. The CDR3 here is CASRHRRWASGNLTDTQYF.

V and J are TRBV7-9 and TRBJ1-2; D gene ambiguous. The CDR3 runs 14 residues. The germline V and J ends were trimmed by 3 bases and 0 bases, with 8 bases remaining between them. Germline CDR1 reads SEHNR; CDR2 reads FQNEAQ (reference sequence). DNA of the CDR3: TGTGCCAGCAGCTTGGCGGTAGCTAACTATGGCTACACCTTC. It translates to CASSLAVANYGYTF.

This rearrangement joins TRBV5-6 to TRBJ1-1, with TRBD1 matching over 7 bases. V lost 1 base to trimming and J lost 3 bases; unmatched junction nucleotides: 9. From germline, CDR1 is SGHDT and CDR2 YYEEEE. The CDR3 has 16 amino acids. CDR3 nucleotides: TGTGCCAGCAGCTTGTGGGCCATCAGGGGGGACACTGAAGCTTTCTTT. Translation gives CASSLWAIRGDTEAFF.

CDR3 protein: CASSPGQSTDTQYF. CDR3 nucleotides: TGTGCCAGCAGCCCGGGACAGAGCACAGATACGCAGTATTTT. The rearrangement links TRBV7-9 to TRBJ2-3, with TRBD1 matching over 7 bases. In germline, CDR1 is SEHNR, CDR2 FQNEAQ (reference sequence). The CDR3 totals 14 residues. Trimming cost V 5 bases and J 0 bases; bases outside gene matches: 2.

This chain joins TRBV6-2 or TRBV6-3 and TRBJ2-1; 7 bases match TRBD2. The CDR3 has 17 amino acids. After removal of 0 bases from V and 4 bases from J, the junction contained 9 bases not matched to a gene. Germline CDR1 reads MNHEY; CDR2 reads SVGEGT. CDR3 sequence (DNA): TGTGCCAGCAGTTACTCGACCTCCAGCGGGGATTACAATGAGCAGTTCTTC. Translating it yields CASSYSTSSGDYNEQFF.

The CDR3 loop is CASSQKGAWNTEAFF. The CDR3 region has the DNA TGCGCCAGCAGTCAAAAGGGGGCCTGGAACACTGAAGCTTTCTTT. The chain joins TRBV4-1 to TRBJ1-1, with 7 bases identical to TRBD1. Germline V lookup: CDR1 MGHRA, CDR2 YSYEKL. This CDR3 region has 15 residues. Trimming at V came to 6 bases and at J to 1 base, leaving 8 bases not matched to a gene.

The rearrangement joins TRBV5-1 to TRBJ2-2; tentatively, D is TRBD1 (5 bases). The germline CDR1 and CDR2 sequences are SGHRS and YFSETQ. The CDR3 totals 15 residues. Trimming took off 2 bases at V and 1 base at J, with 9 bases between the two ends. CDR3 in amino acids: CASSFGALNTGELFF. The CDR3 DNA sequence: TGCGCCAGCAGCTTTGGGGCCTTGAACACCGGGGAGCTGTTTTTT. The variable domain in full, with the rest retrieved from reference TRBV5-1 and TRBJ2-2, is KAGVTQTPRYLIKTRGQQVTLSCSPISGHRSVSWYQQTPGQGLQFLFEYFSETQRNKGNFPGRFSGRQFSNSRSEMNVSTLELGDSALYLCASSFGALNTGELFFGEGSRLTVL.

The genes are TRBV9 and TRBJ2-1; D is unclear. Per germline, CDR1 SGDLS and CDR2 YYNGEE. The CDR3 is 16 amino acids. Trimming cost V 3 bases and J 0 bases, with 13 bases left between them. CDR3 DNA: TGTGCCAGCAGCGGCCGTCTAAGGAGCTCCTACAATGAGCAGTTCTTC. It yields the protein CASSGRLRSSYNEQFF.

The chain combines TRBV30 with TRBJ1-1, with D perhaps matching TRBD1 (6 bases). The CDR3 runs to 14 residues. The germline V and J ends were trimmed by 1 base and 2 bases, with 11 bases remaining between them. Per germline, CDR1 GTSNPN and CDR2 SVGIG (reference sequence). The CDR3, as DNA: TGTGCCTGGAGTGAGGGACAAGTAAACACTGAAGCTTTCTTT. It specifies CAWSEGQVNTEAFF.

V is TRBV3-1 (or the pseudogene TRBV3-2) and J is TRBJ2-7; TRBD1 matches 10 bases. Trimming at V came to 3 bases and at J to 8 bases, leaving 4 bases not matched to a gene. This CDR3 has 13 amino acids. CDR1 and CDR2 (germline): LGHDT, YNNKEL (reference sequence). The DNA for the CDR3 is TGTGCCAGCAGCCACCTGACAGGGGGCAAGCAGTACTTC. It codes for CASSHLTGGKQYF.

This chain connects TRBV4-1 to TRBJ1-5, with 9 bases that match TRBD1. Trimming cost V 1 base and J 6 bases; bases outside gene matches: 10. The CDR3 extends over 17 amino acids. Germline V gene lookup returns CDR1 MGHRA and CDR2 YSYEKL. In DNA, the CDR3 is TGCGCCAGCAGCCAAGGGCCCGGACAGGGGACGGGTCAGCCCCAGCATTTT. Protein sequence: CASSQGPGQGTGQPQHF.

J is TRBJ2-1 and V is TRBV5-1; D not resolved. The CDR3 spans 15 residues. The germline CDR1 and CDR2 sequences are SGHRS and YFSETQ. Between the trimmed V and J ends, which lost 0 bases and 0 bases, there was a span of 7 bases. CDR3 sequence: CASSLGHVSYNEQFF. The CDR3 coding sequence is TGCGCCAGCAGCTTGGGACACGTCTCCTACAATGAGCAGTTCTTC.

The rearrangement joins TRBV19 to TRBJ2-1; D ambiguous. CDR3 length: 15 residues. Trimming removed 5 bases at V and 6 bases at J, with 17 bases between. CDR1 is LNHDA and CDR2 is SQIVND in the germline V gene (reference sequence). The CDR3 sequence: CASSPLLSFGNEQFF. As DNA, the CDR3 is TGTGCCAGTAGTCCCCTCTTGAGTTTTGGCAATGAGCAGTTCTTC.

This clone was recorded a few times. The chain links TRBV15 to TRBJ2-1; 9 bases agree with TRBD2. Looked up from germline, CDR1 is LNHNV and CDR2 is YYDKDF (reference sequence). The trim removed 4 bases at V and 0 bases at J, leaving 1 base unmatched. This CDR3 has 15 amino acids. The CDR3 reads CATSTTSGSYNEQFF. CDR3 bases: TGTGCCACCAGCACGACTAGCGGCTCCTACAATGAGCAGTTCTTC.

The rearrangement uses TRBV19 and TRBJ1-6, with 8 bases identical to TRBD1. Per the germline V gene, CDR1 is LNHDA and CDR2 is SQIVND (reference sequence). J lost 5 bases, V lost 9 bases, and 12 bases had no gene match. This CDR3 contains 16 residues. Written as DNA, the CDR3 is TGTGCCAGCCGCCACTCCGGACAGGGAGATAATTCACCCCTCCACTTT. It is translated as CASRHSGQGDNSPLHF. Complete variable domain (other parts from reference TRBV19 and TRBJ1-6): DGGITQSPKYLFRKEGQNVTLSCEQNLNHDAMYWYRQDPGQGLRLIYYSQIVNDFQKGDIAEGYSVSREKKESFPLTVTSAQKNPTAFYLCASRHSGQGDNSPLHFGNGTRLTVT.

V is TRBV5-6 and J is TRBJ1-4; 7 bases fit TRBD1. The germline CDR1 and CDR2 sequences are SGHDT and YYEEEE. The CDR3 runs to 16 residues. With V trimmed by 1 base and J by 4 bases, 7 bases remained unmatched. DNA of the CDR3: TGTGCCAGCAGCTTGAACGGGGACAGCCTTAATGAAAAACTGTTTTTT. Translation gives CASSLNGDSLNEKLFF. The whole variable domain, remainder taken from reference TRBV5-6 and TRBJ1-4, is DAGVTQSPTHLIKTRGQQVTLRCSPKSGHDTVSWYQQALGQGPQFIFQYYEEEERQRGNFPDRFSGHQFPNYSSELNVNALLLGDSALYLCASSLNGDSLNEKLFFGSGTQLSVL.

The J gene is TRBJ1-2, the V gene TRBV6-5, with 8 bases matching TRBD1. Germline-derived CDR1 and CDR2 are MNHEY and SVGAGI. The CDR3 contains 13 residues. Trimming removed 7 bases from V and 5 bases from J; junction bases left unmatched: 6. The CDR3 protein is CASTQGEKYGYTF. The CDR3 DNA reads as TGTGCCAGCACACAGGGGGAGAAGTATGGCTACACCTTC.